This paragraph covers one T cell receptor beta chain sequence. This sample was taken from a study of cytomegalovirus exposure and HLA in healthy donors. Background on the study: Of 398 genotyped donors, about 80% clustered with self-reported Caucasian donors.

This CDR3 contains 16 residues. Germline CDR1 is KGHSH and CDR2 is LQKENI. V lost 3 bases, J lost 0 bases, and 12 bases lay in between. The study ran its PCR with 60 Vbeta and 13 Jbeta primers. The table came from immunoSEQ multiplex PCR; TCRdb's copy has only in-frame clones and leaves some out. The sample includes approximately 150,000 clones, 75% of them seen just once. The chain employs TRBV18 and TRBJ2-4; weak D call: TRBD2 (5 bases). The source material was PBMCs. This clonotype was sampled from a man between 18 and 29 years old in good health and CMV-seropositive. CDR3 in amino acids: CASSPPDGVAKNIQYF. The CDR3 DNA reads TGTGCCAGCTCACCTCCTGACGGGGTAGCCAAAAACATTCAGTACTTC.